This TCR beta chain was sequenced during a study of blood T cell repertoires in COVID-19. CDR3 size: 15 residues. V shed 4 bases and J shed 5 bases, with 17 bases lying between them. Germline lookup yields CDR1 SNHLY and CDR2 FYNNEI. Sequenced by immunoSEQ multiplex PCR; TCRdb stores in-frame clones only, minus some. This table has some 330,000 clones, roughly 90% appearing once. This TCR was sampled from a woman aged 25-40 years with COVID-19, enrolled during active disease. J is TRBJ2-5 and V is TRBV2; tentative D call: TRBD1 (6 bases). The sample taken for sequencing was peripheral blood. Here the CDR3 DNA reads TGTGCCAGCAGTGTTCTGGGGGCGCCGGGGGAGACCCAGTACTTC. Protein product: CASSVLGAPGETQYF.